This TCR beta chain was sequenced for a study of T cells in Graves' hyperthyroidism and ophthalmopathy. The investigators amplified TCR beta CDR3 regions from RNA transcripts. First-round RT-PCR with HTBI primers amplified the TCR CDR3 region. Each CDR3 protein gets one entry after TCRdb re-called the multiplex PCR reads with MiXCR. The sample records about 770,000 distinct CDR3 sequences, under 20% being singletons. A few counts support this clonotype. Used for diagnoses were clinical symptoms, serum thyroxine and TRAb, thyroid ultrasound and orbital computed tomography. The authors took PBMCs from 10 ml fresh peripheral blood. The sample comprised blood. The TCR sequence derives from a woman between 50 and 59 years old with Graves' hyperthyroidism that later progressed to Graves' ophthalmopathy.

CDR3 region: CASSFWQGGKEVYSNQPQHF. The DNA of the CDR3 is TGTGCCAGCAGTTTCTGGCAGGGTGGAAAGGAGGTTTATAGCAATCAGCCCCAGCATTTT. J is TRBJ1-5 and V is TRBV28, with D perhaps TRBD1 (5 bases). V was cut by 3 bases and J by 0 bases, with 24 bases left in between. The germline V gene has CDR1 MDHEN and CDR2 SYDVKM. This CDR3 has 20 residues. Combining the CDR3 with reference TRBV28 and TRBJ1-5 gives the whole variable domain DVKVTQSSRYLVKRTGEKVFLECVQDMDHENMFWYRQDPGLGLRLIYFSYDVKMKEKGDIPEGYSVSREKKERFSLILESASTNQTSMYLCASSFWQGGKEVYSNQPQHFGDGTRLSIL.